The rows below give T cell receptor beta chains drawn from one sample of a study of T cell responses to AZD1222 COVID-19 vaccine. Data came from immunoSEQ multiplex PCR; TCRdb stores just in-frame clones and leaves some out. The data show 130,000 to 150,000 clones, approximately 90% seen once. The starting material was peripheral blood, obtained on day 0 of AZD1222 vaccination. Receptors were obtained from an adult in good health. CDR3s include the opening cysteine and the closing phenylalanine or tryptophan. D genes are given only for firm matches. Not every row has a clone size; where given, it reads once, few, many or a size class.

>TRBV7-9|-|-|TRBJ2-7
CASSLSYEQYF
TGTGCCAGCAGCTTATCCTACGAGCAGTACTTC
>TRBV15|few|TRBD2|TRBJ2-1
CATSGASGIYNEQFF
TGTGCCACCAGCGGAGCTAGCGGGATCTACAATGAGCAGTTCTTC
>TRBV7-9|-|-|TRBJ1-3
CASSQSRNTIYF
TGTGCCAGCAGTCAGTCTCGGAACACCATATATTTT
>TRBV7-2|-|TRBD1|TRBJ1-2
CASSNRDRHNYGYTF
TGTGCCAGCAGCAACCGGGACAGGCATAACTATGGCTACACCTTC
>TRBV7-8|-|-|TRBJ1-2
CASSPARRVGYGYTF
TGTGCCAGCAGCCCCGCGCGCAGGGTAGGATATGGCTACACCTTC
>TRBV7-2|-|-|TRBJ1-1
CASSGVSGRPSEAFF
TGTGCCAGCAGCGGGGTGTCGGGACGGCCGTCTGAAGCTTTCTTT
>TRBV11-2|-|-|TRBJ1-2
CASTLGLGDYGYTF
TGTGCCAGCACCTTGGGACTTGGGGACTATGGCTACACCTTC
>TRBV5-4|-|TRBD2|TRBJ2-7
CASSRRTSQDPEQYF
TGTGCCAGCAGCCGCCGGACTAGCCAAGATCCCGAGCAGTACTTC
>TRBV29-1|-|-|TRBJ1-2
CSLGEGEVGYTF
TGCAGCTTAGGAGAGGGAGAGGTTGGCTACACCTTC
>TRBV3-1/TRBV3-2|-|-|TRBJ2-1
CASSQGYNEQFF
TGTGCCAGCAGCCAGGGGTACAATGAGCAGTTCTTC
>TRBV7-9|-|TRBD2|TRBJ2-2
CASSQWTSGHTGELFF
TGTGCCAGCAGCCAATGGACTAGCGGGCACACCGGGGAGCTGTTTTTT
>TRBV5-1|-|-|TRBJ1-5
CASSLSGQSNQPQHF
TGCGCCAGCAGCTTGTCGGGGCAGAGCAATCAGCCCCAGCATTTT
>TRBV6-5|-|TRBD1|TRBJ1-1
CAARTGQGANTEAFF
TGTGCCGCCCGTACCGGACAGGGGGCGAACACTGAAGCTTTCTTT
>TRBV19|-|TRBD1|TRBJ1-2
CASRDRVDYGYTF
TGTGCCAGTAGGGACAGGGTGGATTACGGCTACACCTTC
>TRBV4-1|-|-|TRBJ1-2
CASSHDRNYGYTF
TGCGCCAGCAGCCACGACAGAAACTATGGCTACACCTTC
>TRBV24-1|-|-|TRBJ2-1
CATSDYGRDDEQFF
TGTGCCACCAGTGATTACGGTCGCGACGATGAGCAGTTCTTC
>TRBV18|-|-|TRBJ2-3
CASSPPTDTQYF
TGTGCCAGCTCACCGCCCACAGATACGCAGTATTTT
>TRBV5-1|-|-|TRBJ1-6
CASTLGQVNNSPLHF
TGCGCCAGCACCCTCGGGCAGGTTAATAATTCACCCCTCCACTTT
>TRBV3-1/TRBV3-2|-|TRBD1|TRBJ1-1
CASSERTGRRTEAFF
TGTGCCAGCAGCGAACGGACAGGGAGGCGGACTGAAGCTTTCTTT
>TRBV4-3|once|-|TRBJ2-7
CASSQDQSDNYEQYF
TGCGCCAGCAGCCAAGATCAATCGGATAACTACGAGCAGTACTTC
>TRBV7-9|-|TRBD1|TRBJ1-2
CASSLVRQGWFDGYTF
TGTGCCAGCAGCTTAGTGAGACAGGGATGGTTCGATGGCTACACCTTC
>TRBV7-8|-|TRBD2|TRBJ2-4
CASSLGRLAVIAKNIQYF
TGTGCCAGCAGCTTAGGTCGGCTAGCGGTGATAGCCAAAAACATTCAGTACTTC
>TRBV12-3/TRBV12-4|few|-|TRBJ2-3
CASSSLSDTQYF
TGTGCCAGCAGTTCCCTTTCAGATACGCAGTATTTT
>TRBV18|-|-|TRBJ1-1
CASSRNPQGEAFF
TGTGCCAGCTCACGGAATCCTCAGGGTGAAGCTTTCTTT
>TRBV3-1/TRBV3-2|once|-|TRBJ1-1
CASSQEKLNTEAFF
TGTGCCAGCAGCCAGGAGAAGTTGAACACTGAAGCTTTCTTT
>TRBV9|-|TRBD2|TRBJ2-1
CASSPYGTSGGGEQFF
TGTGCCAGCAGCCCATACGGGACTAGCGGGGGTGGAGAGCAGTTCTTC
>TRBV5-1|-|-|TRBJ2-7
CASTPTGSYEQYF
TGCGCCAGCACCCCGACAGGCTCCTACGAGCAGTACTTC
>TRBV6-4|-|TRBD2|TRBJ2-1
CASSLAGGFAYNEQFF
TGTGCCAGCAGTCTAGCGGGGGGGTTTGCCTACAATGAGCAGTTCTTC
>TRBV5-3|-|-|TRBJ1-4
CARSSRGSGNEKLFF
TGTGCCAGAAGCTCCCGGGGCTCTGGAAATGAAAAACTGTTTTTT
>TRBV4-3|-|-|TRBJ1-5
CASSQQVNSNQPQHF
TGCGCCAGCAGCCAACAAGTGAATAGCAATCAGCCCCAGCATTTT
>TRBV7-2|few|-|TRBJ1-6
CASSLAKQGGSYNSPLHF
TGTGCCAGCAGCTTAGCGAAACAGGGTGGCTCCTATAATTCACCCCTCCACTTT
>TRBV3-1/TRBV3-2|-|-|TRBJ1-1
CASRQRRDNTEAFF
TGTGCCAGCAGGCAACGCCGGGACAACACTGAAGCTTTCTTT
>TRBV25-1|-|-|TRBJ2-3
CASSDPQGSSTDTQYF
TGTGCCAGCAGTGATCCCCAGGGGTCTAGCACAGATACGCAGTATTTT
>TRBV24-1|-|-|TRBJ2-6
CATSDPDRTGANVLTF
TGTGCCACCAGTGACCCCGACAGGACGGGGGCCAACGTCCTGACTTTC
>TRBV5-1|-|-|TRBJ1-2
CASSFEQPYGYTF
TGCGCCAGCAGCTTTGAACAGCCCTATGGCTACACCTTC
>TRBV6-5|-|-|TRBJ1-6
CASSYRVGGSPLHF
TGTGCCAGCAGTTACAGGGTGGGTGGTTCACCCCTCCACTTT
>TRBV7-9|-|-|TRBJ1-2
CASQGTDSNYGYTF
TGTGCCAGCCAGGGTACGGATTCCAACTATGGCTACACCTTC
>TRBV3-1/TRBV3-2|-|TRBD1|TRBJ1-2
CASSQESGQGTF
TGTGCCAGCAGCCAAGAAAGCGGACAGGGGACCTTC
>TRBV18|-|TRBD2|TRBJ2-1
CASCPSGYNEQFF
TGTGCCAGCTGCCCTAGCGGATACAATGAGCAGTTCTTC
>TRBV19|-|-|TRBJ1-5
CASGRINQPQHF
TGTGCCAGCGGCAGGATAAATCAGCCCCAGCATTTT
>TRBV2|-|-|TRBJ1-1
CASRSTNTEAFF
TGTGCCAGCAGATCCACGAACACTGAAGCTTTCTTT
>TRBV7-9|-|TRBD1|TRBJ1-1
CASSARQGAYEAFF
TGTGCCAGCAGCGCCAGACAGGGGGCTTACGAAGCTTTCTTT
>TRBV7-2|-|TRBD1|TRBJ2-4
CASSFGTGGSKNIQYF
TGTGCCAGCAGCTTCGGGACAGGGGGCTCCAAAAACATTCAGTACTTC
>TRBV5-1|-|-|TRBJ1-1
CASQAQGANTEAFF
TGCGCCAGCCAGGCTCAGGGTGCGAACACTGAAGCTTTCTTT
>TRBV6-6|-|-|TRBJ1-6
CASSGSPSSYNSPLHF
TGTGCCAGCAGTGGTTCCCCGAGCTCCTATAATTCACCCCTCCACTTT
>TRBV7-3|-|TRBD1|TRBJ2-3
CASSPFFPRGFTDTQYF
TGTGCCAGCAGCCCATTCTTCCCCAGGGGGTTCACAGATACGCAGTATTTT
>TRBV7-3|-|-|TRBJ2-1
CASSSGSNEQFF
TGTGCCAGCAGCTCGGGGTCGAATGAGCAGTTCTTC
>TRBV20-1|-|-|TRBJ2-2
CSARGQKGNTGELFF
TGCAGTGCTCGTGGACAGAAAGGGAACACCGGGGAGCTGTTTTTT
>TRBV9|-|-|TRBJ1-1
CASSPSWRTTEAFF
TGTGCCAGCAGCCCCTCTTGGAGGACCACTGAAGCTTTCTTT
>TRBV5-1|-|TRBD1|TRBJ1-3
CASSTTGGVGNTIYF
TGCGCCAGCAGCACGACAGGGGGAGTTGGAAACACCATATATTTT
>TRBV10-3|few|-|TRBJ1-2
CAISEAGNYGYTF
TGTGCCATCAGTGAAGCTGGAAACTATGGCTACACCTTC